What follows are 13 T cell receptor beta chains derived from one specimen sequenced in a study of blood T cells in healthy people across ages. A sample-barcoded 5' primer and a J-beta primer mix were used in a second PCR of roughly 7 to 11 cycles. Via MiXCR, TCRdb re-called the 5' RACE reads, giving one row per CDR3 protein. Among about 680,000 distinct CDR3 sequences listed, around 49% were seen once. The specimen was blood. These receptors were taken from a woman aged 60 to 75 in good health.

Of note for this clonotype: This could be a read error, since a much larger clone is one nucleotide away. The V gene is TRBV18, the J gene TRBJ1-2, with D unresolved. This CDR3 spans 11 amino acids. Germline assignment: CDR1 KGHSH and CDR2 LQKENI. CDR3 bases: TGTGCCAGCTCAACCGAATATGGCCACACCTTC. Protein product: CASSTEYGHTF.

The rearrangement uses TRBV28 and TRBJ2-1; a weak D match, TRBD2 (6 bases). The V end was cut by 6 bases, the J end by 3 bases, with 12 bases between. Germline-derived CDR1 and CDR2 are MDHEN and SYDVKM. The CDR3 spans 14 residues. CDR3 DNA: TGTGCCAGCAGGGATAGCGGATACTACAATGAGCAGTTCTTC. Translated: CASRDSGYYNEQFF.

The chain uses TRBV6-4 and TRBJ2-3; 11 bases map to TRBD1. This CDR3 is built from 15 residues. Germline loops: CDR1 MRHNA, CDR2 SNTAGT. V lost 3 bases, J lost 4 bases, and 3 bases stayed unmatched. The CDR3 loop reads CASSDRTGGADTQYF. The CDR3 DNA sequence: TGTGCCAGCAGTGATCGGACAGGGGGCGCAGATACGCAGTATTTT.

The chain recombines TRBV15 with TRBJ2-3; a possible D gene is TRBD1 (6 bases). Germline CDR1 and CDR2: LNHNV and YYDKDF (reference sequence). The CDR3 runs 15 residues. V was trimmed by 0 bases and J by 5 bases, leaving 12 bases between them. The CDR3 is CATSRDRQGQDTQYF. The DNA for the CDR3 is TGTGCCACCAGCAGAGATCGGCAGGGACAAGATACGCAGTATTTT.

As concerns this clonotype: A read error may account for a junction end that differs from germline. This chain links TRBV28 with TRBJ1-1, with TRBD1 matching over 8 bases. Germline CDR1 MDHEN, CDR2 SYDVKM. The CDR3 extends over 15 amino acids. The CDR3 DNA follows: TGTGCCAGCAGTTTGCCCGACAGGGGCGACACTGAGGCTTTCTTT. It specifies CASSLPDRGDTEAFF.

The CDR3, as DNA: TGTGCCAGCAGCAGGGGACTAGGTACGACCCAGTACTTC. This sequence encodes CASSRGLGTTQYF. The chain uses TRBV7-6 and TRBJ2-5, with 8 bases matching TRBD2. Germline lookup yields CDR1 SGHVS and CDR2 FNYEAQ. V was pared by 5 bases and J by 7 bases, with 6 bases of the junction left unmatched. CDR3 length: 13 residues.

This clonotype occurred a few times. The rearrangement uses TRBV5-6 and TRBJ2-5; possibly TRBD1 for D (5 bases). The germline CDR1 and CDR2 sequences are SGHDT and YYEEEE. Deletions cut 6 bases from V and 5 bases from J, with 11 bases between. CDR3 length: 12 amino acids. As DNA, the CDR3 is TGTGCCAGCAACCACAGGCGGGAGACCCAGTACTTC. The encoded protein is CASNHRRETQYF.

This chain links TRBV28 with TRBJ1-5; no clear D gene. Germline CDR1 and CDR2: MDHEN and SYDVKM. The CDR3 is made up of 14 amino acids. With 5 bases removed from V and 3 bases from J, the gap between germline ends came to 11 bases. The CDR3 protein is CASSGGGHNQPQHF. CDR3 coding DNA: TGTGCCAGCAGTGGCGGCGGGCACAATCAGCCCCAGCATTTT.

This chain joins TRBV20-1 and TRBJ2-5; no reliable D call. Between the trimmed V and J ends, which lost 1 base and 4 bases, there was a span of 7 bases. This CDR3 spans 12 amino acids. CDR1 and CDR2 from the germline V gene are DFQATT and SNEGSKA (reference sequence). The CDR3 bases are TGCAGTGCTAGAGGTGATGGAGAGACCCAGTACTTC. It translates to CSARGDGETQYF.

This sequence joins TRBV2 and TRBJ1-4, with TRBD1 matching 8 bases. Germline values: CDR1 SNHLY, CDR2 FYNNEI. This CDR3 has 12 residues. The J segment lost 8 bases and the V segment lost 8 bases, leaving 4 bases of the junction unmatched. As DNA, the CDR3 is TGTGCCAGCTACAGGGGGGACGAAAAACTGTTTTTT. It yields the protein CASYRGDEKLFF.

This clonotype was detected only a few times. The V gene is TRBV9, the J gene TRBJ2-7; tentatively, D is TRBD1 (6 bases). Trimming stripped 3 bases from V and 6 bases from J, with 13 bases between. The germline V gene encodes CDR1 SGDLS and CDR2 YYNGEE. The CDR3 sequence is 13 residues long. The CDR3 DNA follows: TGTGCCAGCAGCGCAGGAAGGGGGAGCGAGCAGTACTTC. It codes for CASSAGRGSEQYF.

This clonotype appeared a few times. This chain connects TRBV20-1 to TRBJ2-1; perhaps D is TRBD1 or TRBD2 (5 bases each). The length of the CDR3 is 14 residues. Trimming shortened V by 2 bases and J by 2 bases, and 10 bases separated the two germline ends. Germline V CDR1 and CDR2: DFQATT, SNEGSKA (reference sequence). Here the CDR3 reads CSARWGNPYNEQFF. DNA of the CDR3: TGCAGTGCTAGATGGGGGAACCCCTACAATGAGCAGTTCTTC.

The chain has TRBV10-3 and TRBJ2-1; TRBD2 aligns across 10 bases. V shed 9 bases, J shed 4 bases, and the junction held 3 bases outside the gene matches. The CDR3 spans 13 residues. Looked up from germline, CDR1 is ENHRY and CDR2 is SYGVKD. The chain's CDR3 is CAIAGGTYNEQFF. In DNA, the CDR3 is TGTGCCATAGCGGGAGGGACTTACAATGAGCAGTTCTTC.